The 3 T cell receptor beta chains below all came from one sample that was sequenced in a study of T cell changes during pregnancy in multiple sclerosis. Profiling relied on immunoSEQ multiplex PCR, and the TCRdb table lists in-frame clones only, not all of them. The sample comprises about 94,000 clones, 85% to 95% of which are singletons, and over 0.85% rests with the top ten. The source was peripheral blood, collected after pregnancy. Source of these receptors: a female donor with multiple sclerosis, enrolled in a pregnancy study.

The V call is TRBV7-2, the J call TRBJ2-7; 11 nucleotides line up with TRBD2. The CDR3 runs to 14 residues. After removal of 8 bases from V and 3 bases from J, the junction contained 6 bases not matched to a gene. Germline V lookup: CDR1 SGHTA, CDR2 FQGNSA. CDR3 in DNA: TGTGCCAGCGGTCTCGGGACTAGCGGCTACGAGCAGTACTTC. Translating it yields CASGLGTSGYEQYF.

This clone was recorded a few times. This chain uses TRBV20-1 with TRBJ2-1, with no clear D. The V end was cut by 3 bases, the J end by 8 bases, with 8 bases between. Germline lookup yields CDR1 DFQATT and CDR2 SNEGSKA (reference sequence). The CDR3 length is 11 residues. CDR3: CSASPSDEQFF. The CDR3 DNA reads as TGCAGTGCTAGCCCCTCCGATGAGCAGTTCTTC.

The rearrangement joins TRBV15 to TRBJ2-3; the match to TRBD2 covers 13 bases. CDR3 size: 17 residues. J was trimmed by 4 bases and V by 0 bases; bases with no gene match: 4. Germline loops: CDR1 LNHNV, CDR2 YYDKDF (reference sequence). CDR3 loop: CATSRERGLAGADTQYF. The CDR3 DNA reads TGTGCCACCAGCAGAGAAAGAGGACTAGCGGGAGCAGATACGCAGTATTTT.